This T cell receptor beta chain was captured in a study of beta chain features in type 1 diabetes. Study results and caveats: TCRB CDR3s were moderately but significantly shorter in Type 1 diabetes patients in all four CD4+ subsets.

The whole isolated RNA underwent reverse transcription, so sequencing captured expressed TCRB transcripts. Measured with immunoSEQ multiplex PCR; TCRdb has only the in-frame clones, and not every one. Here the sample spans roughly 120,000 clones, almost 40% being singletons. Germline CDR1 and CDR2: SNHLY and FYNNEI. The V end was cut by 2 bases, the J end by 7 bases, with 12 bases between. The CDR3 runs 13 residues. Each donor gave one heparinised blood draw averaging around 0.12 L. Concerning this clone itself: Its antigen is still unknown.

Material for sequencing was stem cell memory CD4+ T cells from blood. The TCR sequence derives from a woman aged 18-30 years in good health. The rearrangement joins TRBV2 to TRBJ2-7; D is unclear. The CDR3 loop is CASSELDVGEQYF. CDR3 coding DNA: TGTGCCAGCAGTGAACTAGATGTTGGTGAGCAGTACTTC.